The 3 T cell receptor beta chains below all came from one sample that was sequenced in a study of CD8+ T cells in alopecia areata. Noted treatment: oral pan-JAK inhibitor, 5-10 mg twice daily. The sequencing template was cDNA reverse transcribed from extracted RNA. Here immunoSEQ multiplex PCR was the method, and the copy in TCRdb shows in-frame clones only, minus some. The sample lists 60,000 to 85,000 clones, approximately 66% occurring once. Source: CD8+ T cells sorted from blood, taken at week 24, from a patient treated with tofacitinib. The receptors stem from a human donor with alopecia areata.

The CDR3 here is CATSLGGWTYEQYF. CDR3 nucleotides: TGTGCCACCAGCTTAGGTGGTTGGACCTACGAGCAGTACTTC. The V call is TRBV15, the J call TRBJ2-7, with D hard to call. Germline V CDR1 and CDR2: LNHNV, YYDKDF (reference sequence). The CDR3 has 14 amino acids. Trimming pared 5 bases from V and 2 bases from J, leaving 13 bases between.

J is TRBJ1-4 and V is TRBV27; D is unclear. This CDR3 is 15 amino acids long. The ends were cut back, 5 bases at V and 0 bases at J, with 10 bases in the middle. Germline CDR1 is MNHEY and CDR2 is SMNVEV (reference sequence). The CDR3 sequence: CASSVIRTTNEKLFF. CDR3 bases: TGTGCCAGCAGTGTAATACGGACAACTAATGAAAAACTGTTTTTT.

The chain uses TRBV20-1 and TRBJ2-5; D is unclear. The V gene's germline CDR1 is DFQATT and CDR2 SNEGSKA (reference sequence). Between the trimmed V and J ends, which lost 6 bases and 5 bases, there was a span of 7 bases. This CDR3 region has 10 residues. CDR3 DNA: TGCAGTGCACTTCGGGAGACCCAGTACTTC. Protein product: CSALRETQYF.